The 24 T cell receptor beta chains below were found in one sample sequenced in a study of regulatory T cells in long-lasting Graves disease. Arm-PCR of CDR3 regions and iRepertoire HTBI primers were used to build TCR beta libraries. Each CDR3 protein is one row after TCRdb ran MiXCR on the multiplex PCR reads. The sample yields roughly 560,000 distinct CDR3 sequences, more than 10% seen once. Documented time point: newly diagnosed GD, antithyroid drugs for less than 3 months. With RNA extracted from PBMCs as input, the TCR library was made. These data also featured in a second study, about T cells in Graves' hyperthyroidism and ophthalmopathy.

The source material was peripheral blood mononuclear cells (PBMCs), sampled at new diagnosis, from a patient treated with antithyroid drugs. Receptor source: a woman aged 25-40 years with Graves disease.

A note on this clonotype: Just one base apart from a much larger clone, this may be a read error. The rearrangement uses TRBV3-1 and TRBJ2-4; no firm D call. CDR1 LGHDT and CDR2 YNNKEL come from the germline V gene (reference sequence). The CDR3 extends over 14 amino acids. CDR3 bases: TGTGCCAGCAGCCAAGCTTCGGGTCGAAACATTCGGTACTTC. Amino acids: CASSQASGRNIRYF.

This rearrangement joins TRBV9 to TRBJ1-4; no clear D. The germline V gene encodes CDR1 SGDLS and CDR2 YYNGEE. The CDR3 is made up of 12 amino acids. V was cut by 0 bases and J by 7 bases, with 4 bases left in between. CDR3 DNA sequence: TGTGCCAGCAGCGTAGATGGTGAAAAACTGTTTTTT. It encodes CASSVDGEKLFF.

This clonotype has ten or more counts. This chain links TRBV6-5 with TRBJ2-7; 10 bases agree with TRBD2. Germline CDR1 reads MNHEY; CDR2 reads SVGAGI. J lost 3 bases, V lost 0 bases, and 2 bases had no gene match. This CDR3 is built from 15 residues. CDR3 protein: CASSYSEREGYEQYF. CDR3 DNA sequence: TGTGCCAGCAGTTACTCGGAGCGGGAGGGCTACGAGCAGTACTTC.

This clonotype has only a few counts. The chain carries TRBV20-1 and TRBJ1-6; possibly TRBD1 for D (5 bases). V was cut by 4 bases and J by 3 bases, with 19 bases left in between. The germline V gene has CDR1 DFQATT and CDR2 SNEGSKA (reference sequence). The length of the CDR3 is 17 residues. CDR3 residues: CSAKTGTLRDYNSPLHF. The CDR3 region has the DNA TGCAGTGCTAAAACAGGAACCCTAAGAGACTATAATTCACCCCTCCACTTT.

This clonotype has a count of ten or more. The V and J genes are TRBV7-9 and TRBJ2-2; possible D gene TRBD1, 5 bases. The V end lost 3 bases, the J end lost 1 base, and 9 bases lay between the germline ends. The CDR3 covers 15 residues. Looked up from germline, CDR1 is SEHNR and CDR2 is FQNEAQ (reference sequence). The CDR3 spells CASSFRTGNTGELFF. For the CDR3, the DNA is TGTGCCAGCAGCTTTCGCACAGGGAACACCGGGGAGCTGTTTTTT.

On this clonotype: A read error may be the cause here, since a much bigger clone is one base away. The V gene is TRBV12-3 or TRBV12-4, the J gene TRBJ2-7; a possible D gene is TRBD2 (5 bases). CDR3 length: 13 amino acids. Here the CDR3 reads CASSLAGVYGQCF. For the CDR3, the DNA is TGTGCCAGCAGTTTAGCGGGAGTTTACGGGCAGTGCTTC.

This clonotype was detected ten times or more. J is TRBJ1-1 and V is TRBV2; D might be TRBD1 (5 bases). The germline CDR1 and CDR2 sequences are SNHLY and FYNNEI. This CDR3 contains 14 residues. Trimming pared 7 bases from V and 0 bases from J, leaving 12 bases between. CDR3 bases: TGTGCCAGCACCGAGGGACTCCTGAACACTGAAGCTTTCTTT. This sequence encodes CASTEGLLNTEAFF.

The rearrangement links TRBV9 to TRBJ2-1, with 8 nucleotides matching TRBD2. The junction had 12 bases not matched to a gene; V was cut back by 3 bases and J by 10 bases. This CDR3 has 15 amino acids. Germline values: CDR1 SGDLS, CDR2 YYNGEE. Written as DNA, the CDR3 is TGTGCCAGCAGCGGGTACGGGACTAGTTCAATGGAGCAGTTCTTC. Residues: CASSGYGTSSMEQFF.

This clonotype was seen many times. The chain couples TRBV2 to TRBJ1-1; 9 bases map to TRBD1. V gave up 6 bases and J gave up 7 bases; unmatched junction bases: 6. Germline CDR1 reads SNHLY; CDR2 reads FYNNEI. The CDR3 runs to 13 residues. CDR3 in DNA: TGTGCCAGCAGCGCACAGGGGGCGGGTGAAGCTTTCTTT. This codes for CASSAQGAGEAFF.

In this sample, this clonotype turned up a few times. The chain joins TRBV5-1 to TRBJ2-7; TRBD2 matches 7 bases. This CDR3 is built from 15 residues. Looked up from germline, CDR1 is SGHRS and CDR2 is YFSETQ. The ends lost 2 bases at V and 3 bases at J; junction bases unmatched: 8. CDR3 DNA: TGCGCCAGCAGCTTAGGGCGGGAGTCCTTCTACGAGCAGTACTTC. This gives the protein CASSLGRESFYEQYF.

This rearrangement joins TRBV18 to TRBJ1-4, with 12 nucleotides matching TRBD1. J lost 8 bases, V lost 6 bases, and 13 bases had no gene match. CDR3 length: 17 amino acids. Germline CDR1 reads KGHSH; CDR2 reads LQKENI. The CDR3 sequence is CASSLPGQGAWGEKLFF. DNA of the CDR3: TGTGCCAGCTCGCTGCCGGGACAGGGGGCCTGGGGGGAAAAACTGTTTTTT.

This clonotype was seen many times. The chain carries TRBV3-1 and TRBJ1-2, with 7 bases matching TRBD1. CDR1 is LGHDT and CDR2 is YNNKEL in the germline V gene (reference sequence). Losses at the gene ends were 1 base for V and 2 bases for J; bases not matched to a gene: 10. The CDR3 consists of 17 residues. For the CDR3, the DNA is TGTGCCAGCAGCCAAGGACAGGGCGCACTAATGAACTATGGCTACACCTTC. This gives the protein CASSQGQGALMNYGYTF. Filled out from reference TRBV3-1 and TRBJ1-2, the complete variable domain reads DTAVSQTPKYLVTQMGNDKSIKCEQNLGHDTMYWYKQDSKKFLKIMFSYNNKELIINETVPNRFSPKSPDKAHLNLHINSLELGDSAVYFCASSQGQGALMNYGYTFGSGTRLTVV.

This clonotype was seen many times. This chain links TRBV19 with TRBJ1-5; 9 bases map to TRBD1. The V gene end was trimmed by 5 bases and the J gene end by 6 bases; junction bases not matched to a gene: 11. Germline V CDR1 and CDR2: LNHDA, SQIVND (reference sequence). There are 16 residues in the CDR3. The CDR3 spells CASSLEPGQGAQPQHF. CDR3 in DNA: TGTGCCAGTAGTCTGGAGCCGGGACAGGGTGCTCAGCCCCAGCATTTT.

This clonotype was seen many times. This chain joins TRBV2 and TRBJ1-1; 9 bases line up with TRBD1. From germline, CDR1 is SNHLY and CDR2 FYNNEI. This CDR3 region has 14 residues. V dropped 6 bases and J dropped 6; count of bases not matched to a gene: 8. CDR3 region: CASSWGDRESEAFF. CDR3 nucleotide sequence: TGTGCCAGCAGCTGGGGGGACAGGGAATCTGAAGCTTTCTTT.

In its sample, this clonotype was seen many times. V is TRBV20-1 and J is TRBJ2-7; 8 bases agree with TRBD1. The germline V gene has CDR1 DFQATT and CDR2 SNEGSKA (reference sequence). The V segment lost 2 bases and the J segment 0 bases; nucleotides outside the gene matches: 6. The CDR3 length is 15 residues. CDR3 loop: CSARLPGQVSYEQYF. The CDR3 nucleotides are TGCAGTGCTAGACTACCGGGACAGGTCTCCTACGAGCAGTACTTC.

This clonotype has at least ten counts. The V gene is TRBV20-1, the J gene TRBJ2-2; TRBD2 matches 11 bases. The CDR3 is 17 amino acids. V lost 1 base, J lost 1 base, and 5 bases stayed unmatched. CDR1 and CDR2 from the germline V gene are DFQATT and SNEGSKA (reference sequence). The CDR3 loop is CSARALTSGVNTGELFF. CDR3 coding DNA: TGCAGTGCTAGAGCACTGACTAGCGGGGTGAACACCGGGGAGCTGTTTTTT.

The chain employs TRBV9 and TRBJ2-7, with 7 bases matching TRBD2. The CDR3 has 12 residues. The V and J ends lost 0 bases and 6 bases, in that order; junction bases with no gene match: 0. Germline CDR1 reads SGDLS; CDR2 reads YYNGEE. DNA for the CDR3: TGTGCCAGCAGCGTAGAGCGGGGCGAGCAGTACTTC. Translation gives CASSVERGEQYF.

This clonotype has at least ten counts. The rearrangement links TRBV19 to TRBJ2-7; possibly TRBD2 for D (5 bases). Trimming removed 5 bases at V and 5 bases at J, with 28 bases between. From germline, CDR1 is LNHDA and CDR2 SQIVND (reference sequence). This CDR3 spans 18 amino acids. The CDR3 is CASSYFGLGRARINEQYF. CDR3 nucleotide sequence: TGTGCCAGTAGTTATTTTGGACTGGGAAGGGCACGAATAAACGAGCAGTACTTC. The full variable domain, rest sourced from reference TRBV19 and TRBJ2-7, is DGGITQSPKYLFRKEGQNVTLSCEQNLNHDAMYWYRQDPGQGLRLIYYSQIVNDFQKGDIAEGYSVSREKKESFPLTVTSAQKNPTAFYLCASSYFGLGRARINEQYFGPGTRLTVT.

This clonotype was counted ten times or more. CDR3 bases: TGTGCCAGCAGTTTAAGGCACCCCTATGGCTACACCTTC. Translated: CASSLRHPYGYTF. V and J are TRBV27 and TRBJ1-2; D uncertain. Germline lookup yields CDR1 MNHEY and CDR2 SMNVEV (reference sequence). Deletions cut 2 bases from V and 4 bases from J, with 8 bases between. The CDR3 spans 13 residues.

This clonotype was recorded many times. The chain links TRBV10-3 to TRBJ1-2; TRBD1 matches 9 bases. Trimming took 6 bases from V and 2 from J; bases not matched to a gene: 7. CDR1 and CDR2 (germline): ENHRY, SYGVKD. The CDR3 extends over 15 amino acids. The CDR3 here is CAISLQGAQNYGYTF. The CDR3 coding sequence is TGTGCCATCAGCCTACAGGGGGCGCAGAACTATGGCTACACCTTC.

This clonotype was seen ten or more times. The chain combines TRBV4-2 with TRBJ1-2; D is unclear. There are 14 residues in the CDR3. Trimming removed 0 bases at V and 5 bases at J, with 10 bases between. Germline values: CDR1 LGHNA, CDR2 YNFKEQ. CDR3 DNA sequence: TGTGCCAGCAGCCAAGATAACGTGGGGTATGGCTACACCTTC. Amino acid sequence: CASSQDNVGYGYTF.

Remarks on this clonotype: A far larger clone is a single base away, which makes a read error likely. The chain employs TRBV11-3 and TRBJ1-1, with D maybe TRBD1 (6 bases). Germline values: CDR1 SGHNT, CDR2 YENEEA. V was trimmed by 5 bases and J by 4 bases, leaving 23 bases between them. The CDR3 sequence is 17 residues long. CDR3 region: CASSSVGFEGRGTEAFF. CDR3 sequence (DNA): TGTGCCAGCAGCAGTGTTGGTTTCGAGGGCAGGGGCACTGAAGCTTTCTTT. The entire variable domain, with the rest obtained from reference TRBV11-3 and TRBJ1-1, is as follows: EAGVVQSPRYKIIEKKQPVAFWCNPISGHNTLYWYLQNLGQGPELLIRYENEEAVDDSQLPKDRFSAERLKGVDSTLKIQPAELGDSAVYLCASSSVGFEGRGTEAFFGQGTRLTVV.

This clonotype was observed a few times. V usage is TRBV7-9 and J usage is TRBJ2-1; 9 positions agree with TRBD2. The CDR3 loop spans 17 amino acids. The V segment lost 4 bases and the J segment 5 bases; nucleotides outside the gene matches: 12. Germline V gene lookup returns CDR1 SEHNR and CDR2 FQNEAQ (reference sequence). The CDR3 here is CASSSRLAAGRHNEQFF. For the CDR3, the DNA is TGTGCCAGCAGCTCACGACTAGCGGCCGGCAGGCACAATGAGCAGTTCTTC.

This clonotype was seen a handful of times. V is TRBV2 and J is TRBJ2-2; maybe TRBD2 (6 bases). Germline CDR1 and CDR2: SNHLY and FYNNEI. The germline V and J ends were trimmed by 2 bases and 2 bases, with 15 bases remaining between them. The CDR3 is made up of 17 amino acids. CDR3 protein: CASSENGGVQNTGELFF. CDR3 nucleotide sequence: TGTGCCAGCAGTGAAAATGGAGGGGTCCAAAACACCGGGGAGCTGTTTTTT.